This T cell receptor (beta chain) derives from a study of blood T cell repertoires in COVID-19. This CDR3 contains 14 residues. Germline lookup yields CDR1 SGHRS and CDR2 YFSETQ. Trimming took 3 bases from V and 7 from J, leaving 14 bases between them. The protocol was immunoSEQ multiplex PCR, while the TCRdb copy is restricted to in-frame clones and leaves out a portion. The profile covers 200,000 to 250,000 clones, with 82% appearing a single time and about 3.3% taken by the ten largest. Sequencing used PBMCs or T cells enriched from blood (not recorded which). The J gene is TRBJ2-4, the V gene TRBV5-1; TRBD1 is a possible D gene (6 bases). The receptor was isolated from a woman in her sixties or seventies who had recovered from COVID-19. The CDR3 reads CASSSQGFGNIQYF. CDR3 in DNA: TGCGCCAGCAGCTCACAGGGCTTCGGGAACATTCAGTACTTC. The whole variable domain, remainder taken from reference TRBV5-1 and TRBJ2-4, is KAGVTQTPRYLIKTRGQQVTLSCSPISGHRSVSWYQQTPGQGLQFLFEYFSETQRNKGNFPGRFSGRQFSNSRSEMNVSTLELGDSALYLCASSSQGFGNIQYFGAGTRLSVL.